This T cell receptor beta chain was found in a study of shared clonotypes between healthy human individuals (dated by TCRdb to the early 2020s). Notes on the research overall: The cohort included three men and a couple of women between 18 and 49 years of age. To increase sequencing depth and limit assay-specific biases, different laboratories used diverse techniques to prepare libraries and sequence TCR repertoires. Leukapheresis yielded between about 0.94 and 9 billion PBMCs per donor. To estimate repertoire size and how much clonotypes are shared between individuals, the study performed deep sequencing of blood TCR repertoires from 4 to 6 healthy adults. For each donor, CD4 naive and CD4 memory were each given three plates, CD8 naive was given two plates, and CD8 memory was given one plate. Findings and caveats that apply to the study as a whole: The small number of donors limited the genetic and exposure-history diversity represented. Even with the large sequencing depth, rarefaction of the sorted-subset datasets indicated that sequencing was incomplete. Clonotypes shared by all four sorted-subset donors showed higher generation probabilities than non-shared clonotypes. Estimated clonotype richness was generally larger for naive than for memory subsets. When several donors were compared, the shared fraction of clonotypes was about 5.2% for naive CD4, over 3% for naive CD8, 2% to 2.5% for memory CD4, and around 0.37% for memory CD8. Pairwise subsampling led to the expectation that sequencing depth would affect the degree of clonotype sharing among donors. Only blood was sampled, and tissue TCR repertoires likely differ from those in blood.

For CDR1 and CDR2, the germline V gene (reference sequence) lists GTSNPN and SVGIG. The CDR3, cysteine through phenylalanine, is 16 amino acids long. Only the CDR3 portion is preserved as DNA: 48 bases, with reading frame beginning at the first base. V is reduced by 5 bases and J by 3 bases, leaving a spacing of 20 bases between them. The donors were healthy, HIV-negative adults with no recently reported acute infections or vaccinations. All donors were Caucasian adults living in Nashville, Tennessee, USA. CD4+ T cells were enriched by magnetic negative selection; naive cells were then positively selected on CD45RA, and the negative fraction formed the memory subset. Blood was obtained by leukapheresis, after which PBMCs were separated by Ficoll-Histopaque density gradient centrifugation and cryopreserved in liquid nitrogen vapor phase. Analytical flow cytometry was used to check the purity and quantity of each magnetically sorted T cell population. Genomic DNA was isolated from every sorted fraction and measured by UV absorbance on a Nanodrop 2000c.

Using the deep immunoSEQ assay, multiplex PCR amplified TCR CDR3 regions from genomic DNA. Extracted genomic DNA from each cell subset was spread evenly across all wells of several immunoSEQ 96-well plates, with each plate serving as a replicate. For sorted subsets, around 200 ng genomic DNA, equal to approximately 30,000 T cell genomes, was loaded into each replicate PCR. Purified libraries were measured with a Qubit 3.0 fluorometer, size-checked on a Bioanalyzer 2100, and measured again with the KAPA Library Quantification kit. A separate single-read 150-cycle Illumina NextSeq 550 flow cell was used to sequence each immunoSEQ 96-well plate. Concerning the study's data processing: Because only junctional sequences without quality scores were contained in the immunoSEQ output, filtering matching that applied to full-length reads could not be performed. To assign V/J genes and CDR3, sequences were annotated against IMGT germline references using PyIR, a Python wrapper for IgBLAST v1.9. Any read was removed if the V/J assignment was weak (E-value above 1e-6), the CDR3 was missing, or the read contained stop codons, out-of-frame junctions, or ambiguous translated residues. V3J clonotypes were defined as sequences sharing an identical inferred V gene, J gene, and CDR3 amino acid sequence. Percentage overlap between repertoires was calculated by dividing the number of shared unique clonotypes by the size of the smaller repertoire. Repertoire richness was assessed with RTK rarefaction, the Chao1 estimator, and Recon v2.1 estimates of unobserved clonotypes. Generation probabilities were computed with OLGA for all TCRbeta clonotypes obtained by the gDNA method from a few donors. TCRdb took this table from immuneACCESS and kept in-frame rearrangements with V and J called. Such tables lack part of the clones; where checked against another copy, unresolved V genes explain under half of the gap, and the rest is unexplained. V and J calls plus clone size are reproduced from that table; the DNA served to infer D and trimming. Here the sample has some 360,000 clones; about 73% occur a single time. The ten largest clonotypes hold more than 9% of the sample.

This clone has only one observation. The target of this receptor is not known. Base qualities are not provided; no much larger clone lies one nucleotide away. The sequence came from a man between 25 and 39 years old in good health. Material for sequencing was memory CD4+ T cells sorted from blood. The cell subset or site label corresponds to: CD45RA-negative fraction. The V gene is TRBV30 and the J gene is TRBJ2-4; TRBD2 is possibly the D segment (6 matching bases). The sequence in DNA is TGTGCCTGGGGTGAGGGAAGCGGGTTTATCAAAAACATTCAGTACTTC. This encodes CAWGEGSGFIKNIQYF.